A selection of T cell receptor beta chains follows, all from one sample in a study of blood T cells in healthy people across ages. TCRdb passed the 5' RACE reads through MiXCR, listing each CDR3 protein once. Found here are some 930,000 distinct CDR3 sequences, about 27% of them singletons; the top ten hold roughly 10%. These same records also appear under a second study, on T cells of mothers and their children.

The material sequenced was blood. The receptors were sampled from a woman between 40 and 50 years old in good health. Both conserved end residues are trimmed from each CDR3. Clone size is stated in some rows and not others, as once, few, many or a class when expanded.

>many|TRBV5-5
ASSLLGGENSPLH
>.|TRBV24-1
ATSRGSQPQH
>.|TRBV11-2
ASSPGTGVVYEQY
>.|TRBV28
ASRFAGQPQH
>few|TRBV9
ASSGPLTRGAF
>.|TRBV20-1
SARAWIKDEQF
>few|TRBV20-1
RASGRGDIYNEQF
>.|TRBV20-1
RGDRGDEQY
>few|TRBV6-1
ASSENPQEISYNEQF
>.|TRBV27
ASRSLGGQGSNQPQH
>few|TRBV20-1
SANPGTGGSGTEAF
>few|TRBV19
ASNGRMTDTQY
>few|TRBV19
ASSWPGGVTEAF
>many|TRBV12-3/TRBV12-4
ASSFAGTGELF
>few|TRBV20-1
SITTGTGGYEQY
>.|TRBV7-8
ASSLEARAEQGYT
>.|TRBV28
ASWDRGYEQY
>.|TRBV28
AITGYNQPQH
>.|TRBV29-1
SAWGTGTGVSCEQY
>.|TRBV28
ASSMGGTSGPNTETQY
>.|TRBV9
ASSAGQGGTQY
>once|TRBV28
ASSLRTGGAMGETRY
>.|TRBV2
ASSEALITEAF
>many|TRBV6-1
ASSAIPINEQF
>many|TRBV3-1
ASSQDWGPYEQY
>.|TRBV28
ASSHQGHTIY
>.|TRBV2
ASSDPTRGGISGEQF
>.|TRBV27
ASSFGGATNEKRF
>.|TRBV20-1
SARDEVRVFSTEAF
>.|TRBV5-6
ASSFAQGAPGALDTQY
>many|TRBV20-1
SVSVQGNPTNEQF
>.|TRBV2
ASSGGGLGYEQY
>.|TRBV4-1
ASSHASRGNTGELF
>many|TRBV7-8
ASSLGVGQGQFYEQY